This passage covers 17 T cell receptor beta chains from one sample sequenced in a study of blood T cell repertoires in COVID-19. TCRdb's copy holds only in-frame clones and misses some; the assay was immunoSEQ multiplex PCR. The top ten hold about 4.6% of the sample, which has approximately 50,000 clones, over 90% seen once. The sample taken for sequencing was peripheral blood. These receptors were collected from a man in his fifties with active COVID-19.

The chain uses TRBV10-1 and TRBJ1-1, with TRBD1 identical over 7 bases. This CDR3 is 16 amino acids long. Germline V gene data show CDR1 as WNHNN and CDR2 as SYGVQD (reference sequence). With V trimmed by 2 bases and J by 0 bases, 6 bases remained unmatched. The CDR3 is CASSERGQLLNTEAFF. The CDR3 region has the DNA TGCGCCAGCAGTGAGAGGGGACAGCTATTGAACACTGAAGCTTTCTTT.

The V call is TRBV5-1, the J call TRBJ1-2; D possibly corresponds to TRBD1 (6 bases). V lost 4 bases to trimming and J lost 3 bases, with 16 bases between them. The germline gives CDR1 SGHRS, CDR2 YFSETQ. The CDR3 loop spans 15 amino acids. CDR3 DNA sequence: TGCGCCAGCAGCAGCGGGACACCTTCTTACTATGGCTACACCTTC. Residues: CASSSGTPSYYGYTF.

The rearrangement joins TRBV5-1 to TRBJ1-2; 10 bases fit TRBD1. J gave up 7 bases and V 3 bases, and 6 bases lay outside the gene matches. CDR3 size: 14 residues. The germline CDR1 and CDR2 sequences are SGHRS and YFSETQ. Here the CDR3 DNA reads TGCGCCAGCAGCTCGTCGACAGGGGGCGGTGGCTACACCTTC. It translates to CASSSSTGGGGYTF.

This clone has only one observation. The V gene is TRBV5-6, the J gene TRBJ2-7, with 13 bases matching TRBD2. V was pared by 4 bases and J by 2 bases, with 12 bases of the junction left unmatched. From germline, CDR1 is SGHDT and CDR2 YYEEEE. This CDR3 comprises 18 residues. The CDR3 nucleotides read TGTGCCAGCAGCGCAACCGGGACTAGCGGGACTATCACCTACGAGCAGTACTTC. Protein: CASSATGTSGTITYEQYF.

This clone was seen just once. The V and J genes are TRBV2 and TRBJ1-1; the match to TRBD1 covers 9 bases. The CDR3 has 14 residues. J gave up 1 base and V 6 bases, and 3 bases lay outside the gene matches. Germline V gene sequence: CDR1 SNHLY, CDR2 FYNNEI. The CDR3 DNA sequence: TGTGCCAGCAGGGACAGGGGAGGGAACACTGAAGCTTTCTTT. It yields the protein CASRDRGGNTEAFF.

Here the CDR3 reads CSVDLAGDEQFF. CDR3 bases: TGCAGCGTTGATTTAGCGGGAGACGAGCAGTTCTTC. The chain is built from TRBV29-1 and TRBJ2-1, with TRBD2 identical over 9 bases. J was trimmed by 10 bases and V by 3 bases; bases with no gene match: 4. CDR1 is SQVTM and CDR2 is ANQGSEA in the germline V gene. This CDR3 comprises 12 residues.

V is TRBV28 and J is TRBJ2-2, with a tentative D call TRBD1 (6 bases). Between the trimmed V and J ends, which lost 7 bases and 6 bases, there was a span of 9 bases. This CDR3 has 12 residues. Germline assignment: CDR1 MDHEN and CDR2 SYDVKM. The CDR3 protein is CASTQGPGELFF. In nucleotides, the CDR3 is TGTGCCAGCACACAGGGACCCGGGGAGCTGTTTTTT. The variable domain in full, completed from reference TRBV28 and TRBJ2-2, reads DVKVTQSSRYLVKRTGEKVFLECVQDMDHENMFWYRQDPGLGLRLIYFSYDVKMKEKGDIPEGYSVSREKKERFSLILESASTNQTSMYLCASTQGPGELFFGEGSRLTVL.

This chain links TRBV7-9 with TRBJ2-7; the match to TRBD2 covers 9 bases. The CDR3 is 15 amino acids. V trimming: 6 bases; J trimming: 2 bases; junction bases outside the gene matches: 8. CDR1 is SEHNR and CDR2 is FQNEAQ in the germline V gene (reference sequence). The CDR3 sequence is CASRAGTSKTYEQYF. The CDR3 DNA follows: TGTGCCAGCAGGGCCGGGACTAGCAAAACCTACGAGCAGTACTTC.

The J gene is TRBJ2-6, the V gene TRBV28; D uncertain. This CDR3 is 15 amino acids long. V shed 2 bases and J shed 0 bases, with 5 bases lying between them. The germline V gene has CDR1 MDHEN and CDR2 SYDVKM. In DNA form, the CDR3 reads TGTGCCAGCAGTTTAGGCAGCTCTGGGGCCAACGTCCTGACTTTC. It yields the protein CASSLGSSGANVLTF.

The chain uses TRBV14 and TRBJ2-1, with 8 bases matching TRBD2. The germline V gene has CDR1 SGHDN and CDR2 FVKESK. Trimming cost V 4 bases and J 4 bases; bases outside gene matches: 15. There are 18 residues in the CDR3. In DNA form, the CDR3 reads TGTGCCAGCAGCCCAGAAGGCCCCCTGCGGGGGGATTACAATGAGCAGTTCTTC. Its translation: CASSPEGPLRGDYNEQFF.

This clone was found a few times. The chain recombines TRBV11-2 with TRBJ1-5; 7 positions agree with TRBD1. The CDR3 consists of 14 residues. The germline V gene encodes CDR1 SGHAT and CDR2 FQNNGV. V was clipped by 5 bases and J by 3 bases; unmatched bases: 4. CDR3 protein: CASSPGQFNQPQHF. The CDR3 DNA sequence: TGTGCCAGCAGCCCGGGACAGTTCAATCAGCCCCAGCATTTT. Supplemented by reference TRBV11-2 and TRBJ1-5, the full variable domain reads EAGVAQSPRYKIIEKRQSVAFWCNPISGHATLYWYQQILGQGPKLLIQFQNNGVVDDSQLPKDRFSAERLKGVDSTLKIQPAKLEDSAVYLCASSPGQFNQPQHFGDGTRLSIL.

This sequence joins TRBV6-5 and TRBJ2-1; D gene ambiguous. Looked up from germline, CDR1 is MNHEY and CDR2 is SVGAGI. The CDR3 runs to 13 residues. V lost 9 bases to trimming and J lost 0 bases, with 9 bases between them. The CDR3 DNA follows: TGTGCCAGTACAGTCTTCTCCTACAATGAGCAGTTCTTC. It translates to CASTVFSYNEQFF.

The rearrangement links TRBV12-3 or TRBV12-4 to TRBJ2-1; D gene unclear. Trimming removed 4 bases at V and 15 bases at J, with 16 bases between. This CDR3 comprises 12 residues. Written as DNA, the CDR3 is TGTGCCAGCAGTTCTACCGCTTCAATTCCGTTCTTC. This gives the protein CASSSTASIPFF.

This chain's CDR3 is CAWSVIWGSGYNEQFF. The CDR3 DNA reads as TGTGCCTGGAGTGTAATATGGGGTAGCGGTTACAATGAGCAGTTCTTC. This chain connects TRBV30 to TRBJ2-1; the D gene is possibly TRBD2 (6 bases). This CDR3 has 16 residues. V was clipped by 0 bases and J by 4 bases, with 16 bases between them. CDR1 and CDR2 from the germline V gene are GTSNPN and SVGIG (reference sequence).

This clone was recorded once. This chain links TRBV7-9 with TRBJ2-7; D might be TRBD1 (8 bases). The V gene's germline CDR1 is SEHNR and CDR2 FQNEAQ (reference sequence). The CDR3 loop spans 19 amino acids. The ends were cut back, 5 bases at V and 4 bases at J, with 30 bases in the middle. The CDR3 loop is CASSKTGGGGGTRIYEQYF. The CDR3, as DNA: TGTGCCAGCAGCAAAACAGGGGGTGGCGGGGGAACTAGGATTTACGAGCAGTACTTC. The full variable domain, rest sourced from reference TRBV7-9 and TRBJ2-7, is DTGVSQNPRHKITKRGQNVTFRCDPISEHNRLYWYRQTLGQGPEFLTYFQNEAQLEKSRLLSDRFSAERPKGSFSTLEIQRTEQGDSAMYLCASSKTGGGGGTRIYEQYFGPGTRLTVT.

This chain joins TRBV28 and TRBJ1-5; D perhaps matches TRBD1 (6 bases). The CDR3 has 13 residues. With 6 bases removed from V and 8 bases from J, the gap between germline ends came to 14 bases. Germline values: CDR1 MDHEN, CDR2 SYDVKM. The CDR3 protein is CASRYLGQKPQHF. The CDR3 DNA reads as TGTGCCAGCAGATACCTGGGACAAAAGCCCCAGCATTTT.

This clone was detected only once. The chain links TRBV6-6 to TRBJ2-1, with TRBD2 matching 8 bases. Germline V gene lookup returns CDR1 MNHNY and CDR2 SVGAGI (reference sequence). CDR3 length: 15 residues. After removal of 6 bases from V and 2 bases from J, the junction contained 6 bases not matched to a gene. This CDR3 reads CASRDRGGPYNEQFF. The DNA for the CDR3 is TGTGCCAGCAGAGACCGGGGGGGCCCCTACAATGAGCAGTTCTTC.